This T cell receptor (beta chain) was recorded in a study of sequential checkpoint blockade in melanoma. Whole-study context: Randomization was 1:1 between first-line nivolumab→ipilimumab and ipilimumab→nivolumab. Both treatment sequences were followed by maintenance nivolumab.

Method: immunoSEQ multiplex PCR; TCRdb's copy keeps in-frame clones and lacks some. The sample contains some 14,000 clones, approximately 82% of which appear only once. Sample treatment: randomized to nivolumab then ipilimumab (arm A) or the reverse (arm B). From thawed PBMCs, live CD3+CD8+ cells negative for CD19 and CD56 were sorted. Germline V gene sequence: CDR1 MNHNS, CDR2 SASEGT. The length of the CDR3 is 13 residues. Trimming stripped 6 bases from V and 5 bases from J, with 8 bases between. The chain combines TRBV6-1 with TRBJ1-6; D is uncertain. The material sequenced was CD8+ T cells sorted from blood (inferred from file names), taken from a patient given nivolumab and ipilimumab in sequence. The TCR comes from a human donor with melanoma. For the CDR3, the DNA is TGTGCCAGCAGGCCGGGTCATAATTCACCCCTCCACTTT. Translated, it gives CASRPGHNSPLHF.